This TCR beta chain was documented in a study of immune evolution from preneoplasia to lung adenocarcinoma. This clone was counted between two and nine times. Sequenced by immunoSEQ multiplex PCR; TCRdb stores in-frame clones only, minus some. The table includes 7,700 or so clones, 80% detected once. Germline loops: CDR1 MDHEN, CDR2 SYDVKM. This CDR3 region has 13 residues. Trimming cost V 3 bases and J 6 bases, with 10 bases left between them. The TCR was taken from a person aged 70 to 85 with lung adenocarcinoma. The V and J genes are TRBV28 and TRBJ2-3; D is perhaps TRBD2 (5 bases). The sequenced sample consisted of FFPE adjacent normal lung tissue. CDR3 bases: TGTGCCAGCAGTTTCCGGGGAAGGGATACGCAGTATTTT. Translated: CASSFRGRDTQYF.